Listed below are T cell receptor beta chains from one sample, sequenced in a study of T-cell reconstitution after alpha-beta-depleted transplantation in children. TCRdb used MiXCR to reprocess the PCR reads, holding one entry per CDR3 protein. Of 300,000 to 400,000 distinct CDR3 sequences listed, roughly 15% are singletons. Sequenced material: PBMCs, taken from the stem cell graft. The receptors were sampled from a human donor who donated a stem cell graft to a child with Fanconi anemia. The CDR3 runs from the conserved cysteine through the conserved F or W. D genes are given only for firm matches. Rows give clone size only sometimes, using once, few, many, or a class for an expanded clone.

clone_size	j_call	d_call	v_call	cdr3_nt	cdr3_aa
few	TRBJ2-3	.	TRBV20-1	TGCAGTGCTAGAGATGAGGGGCTGGATACGCAGTATTTT	CSARDEGLDTQYF
.	TRBJ1-2	TRBD1	TRBV19	TGTGCCAGTAGTATAGGGACAGGGAGCTCTCTCGACTATGGCTACACCTTC	CASSIGTGSSLDYGYTF
.	TRBJ2-7	.	TRBV7-9	TGTGCCAGCAGCTTATACGGGGGTACAGCCTACGAGCAGTACTTC	CASSLYGGTAYEQYF
few	TRBJ1-1	.	TRBV5-8	TGTGCCAGCAGCTTGGCCGGGGGAGTCACTGAAGCTTTCTTT	CASSLAGGVTEAFF
many	TRBJ2-2	.	TRBV2	TGTGCCAGCACGGACAACACCGGGGAGCTGTTTTTT	CASTDNTGELFF
.	TRBJ2-1	.	TRBV29-1	TGCAGCGTGGTAGATGGGGGGGCGAGCTCCTACAATGAGCAGTTCTTC	CSVVDGGASSYNEQFF
.	TRBJ2-5	TRBD2	TRBV4-1	TGCGCCAGCAGCCAAGTAGCGGGAACCCAGTACTTC	CASSQVAGTQYF
few	TRBJ2-1	TRBD2	TRBV3-1	TGTGCCAGCAGCCAAGGGGCACCAGGACTAGCCTATGAGCAGTTCTTC	CASSQGAPGLAYEQFF
.	TRBJ1-3	TRBD1	TRBV28	TGTGCCAGCAGTTTCCGAGGGACAGACTCTGGAAACACCATATATTTT	CASSFRGTDSGNTIYF
.	TRBJ1-1	.	TRBV4-2	TGTGCCAGCAGCCAAGGTGGAGTACAGGGCAACACTGAAGCTTTCTTT	CASSQGGVQGNTEAFF
many	TRBJ2-6	.	TRBV15	TGTGCCACCAGCAGAGATCATGGGGCCAACGTCCTGACTTTC	CATSRDHGANVLTF
.	TRBJ2-2	.	TRBV28	TGTGCCAGCAGTTGGGTCGGGACATCCCGGGAGCTGTTTTTT	CASSWVGTSRELFF
.	TRBJ1-5	TRBD1	TRBV27	TGTGCCAGCGGACAGGGGACCTTTGGGAGCAATCAGCCCCAGCATTTT	CASGQGTFGSNQPQHF
many	TRBJ2-5	TRBD2	TRBV5-1	TGCGCCAGCAGCTCCCCTAGCGGGGGGGAGACCCAGTACTTC	CASSSPSGGETQYF
few	TRBJ1-1	.	TRBV20-1	TGCAGTGCTAGAGAGGCAGGAAAGACTGAAGCTTTCTTT	CSAREAGKTEAFF
.	TRBJ2-1	.	TRBV7-3	TGTGCCAGCAGCTCCTCCCGGTTAAACATCAATGAGCAGTTCTTC	CASSSSRLNINEQFF
few	TRBJ1-2	TRBD1	TRBV12-3/TRBV12-4	TGTGCCAGCAGTCTTCACAGGGGAGATGGCTACACCTTC	CASSLHRGDGYTF
few	TRBJ2-3	TRBD2	TRBV2	TGTGCCAGCAATCCGAGCGGGGGGCCAGATACGCAGTATTTT	CASNPSGGPDTQYF
few	TRBJ2-2	.	TRBV11-3	TGTGCCAGCAGTCTTAGTCGGTCCGGCGGGGAGCTGTTTTTT	CASSLSRSGGELFF
.	TRBJ2-3	.	TRBV5-1	TGCGCCAGCAGCTTGTCGACTCCTGGCACAGATACGCAGTATTTT	CASSLSTPGTDTQYF
.	TRBJ1-5	.	TRBV15	TGTGCCACCAGCAGAGGACCGCCGGGCGGTGAGCCCCAGCATTTT	CATSRGPPGGEPQHF
few	TRBJ1-1	.	TRBV5-1	TGCGCCAGCAGCTTGATATTCGGCGCTTGGACTGAAGCTTTCTTT	CASSLIFGAWTEAFF
many	TRBJ2-7	.	TRBV5-6	TGTGCCAGCAGCTCACTCCGTTGGCACGAGCAGTACTTC	CASSSLRWHEQYF
.	TRBJ2-4	.	TRBV5-1	TGCGCCAGCAGCTTGGAGGGCAGGGCGTCTTCGGCCAAAAACATTCAGTACTTC	CASSLEGRASSAKNIQYF
.	TRBJ2-1	.	TRBV3-1	TGTGCCAGCAGCCAAAAAGTAGCCCTCGGACTCCGGGAGCAGTTCTTC	CASSQKVALGLREQFF
few	TRBJ1-1	.	TRBV15	TGTGCCACCAGCAGAGGTGACGCGGGGGCGAACACTGAAGCTTTCTTT	CATSRGDAGANTEAFF
.	TRBJ1-1	.	TRBV29-1	TGCAGCGTTGAGTACGCGGGACTTAGGGGGACTGAAGCTTTCTTT	CSVEYAGLRGTEAFF
.	TRBJ1-3	.	TRBV12-3/TRBV12-4	TGTGCCAGCAGTTTTGCCCGATGGTCTGGAAACACCATATATTTT	CASSFARWSGNTIYF
few	TRBJ1-2	.	TRBV20-1	TGCAGTGTCGATCCGCCAGGGGCGATCTATGGCTACACCTTC	CSVDPPGAIYGYTF
.	TRBJ2-1	TRBD2	TRBV7-8	TGTGCCAGCAGCTTCGGGACTAGCGGGGGGGTAGAGCAGTTCTTC	CASSFGTSGGVEQFF
.	TRBJ2-1	TRBD1	TRBV6-4	TGTGCCAGCAGTGCTAGACCGGGACAGGGGGCAGGTGAGCAGTTCTTC	CASSARPGQGAGEQFF